The 3 T cell receptor beta chains reported below all come from one sample, sequenced in a study of T cell responses to AZD1222 COVID-19 vaccine. Clones were sequenced by immunoSEQ multiplex PCR, and TCRdb holds only the in-frame ones, with some missing. The sample lists 95,000 to 100,000 clones, roughly 87% occurring once. Sample: peripheral blood, taken on day 0 of AZD1222 vaccination. These receptors were obtained from an adult in good health.

The table lists this clone with a count of one. The chain has TRBV3-1 (or the pseudogene TRBV3-2) and TRBJ2-2; 15 nucleotides line up with TRBD2. V shed 4 bases, J shed 1 base, and the junction held 7 bases outside the gene matches. This CDR3 has 19 residues. Germline lookup yields CDR1 LGHDT and CDR2 YNNKEL (reference sequence). The CDR3 protein is CASSPTPGLAGGNTGELFF. CDR3 nucleotide sequence: TGTGCCAGCAGCCCAACTCCGGGACTAGCGGGAGGGAACACCGGGGAGCTGTTTTTT.

V and J are TRBV30 and TRBJ1-2; TRBD1 matches 10 bases. The CDR3 loop spans 14 amino acids. Germline CDR1 is GTSNPN and CDR2 is SVGIG (reference sequence). V trimming: 3 bases; J trimming: 3 bases; junction bases outside the gene matches: 4. The CDR3 here is CAWRLGQGYYGYTF. CDR3 coding DNA: TGTGCCTGGAGGTTGGGACAGGGGTACTATGGCTACACCTTC.

The chain joins TRBV29-1 to TRBJ2-2; D is possibly TRBD1 or TRBD2 (5 bases each). CDR3 size: 15 residues. Germline lookup yields CDR1 SQVTM and CDR2 ANQGSEA. The germline V and J ends were trimmed by 4 bases and 0 bases, with 12 bases remaining between them. The CDR3 DNA reads as TGCAGCGTTGTAATAGGGGAGACGAACACCGGGGAGCTGTTTTTT. It translates to CSVVIGETNTGELFF.